The rows below give T cell receptor beta chains drawn from one sample of a study of cytomegalovirus exposure and HLA in healthy donors. Repertoires were generated with immunoSEQ multiplex PCR, while TCRdb's copy carries only in-frame clones and drops some. The data hold around 58,000 clones, with over 55% observed a single time. The sequenced material came from PBMCs. Receptor source: a man aged 35 to 55 in good health and CMV-seropositive. Each CDR3 is given with its conserved first and last residue. Fields, in order: CDR3 protein, CDR3 DNA, CDR3 length, clone size, J gene, D gene, V gene. The D gene is left open where the match is weak. Clone size is given for some rows only: seen once, a few or many times, or a class if the clone is expanded.

CASSYGGGNMNTEAFF,TGTGCCAGCAGTTACGGCGGGGGGAATATGAACACTGAAGCTTTCTTT,16,-,TRBJ1-1,-,TRBV6-6
CSVEERQGSTEAFF,TGCAGCGTTGAAGAAAGGCAGGGGAGCACTGAAGCTTTCTTT,14,once,TRBJ1-1,-,TRBV29-1
CASSDRGLSTGELFF,TGTGCCAGCAGTGACAGGGGGCTTTCCACCGGGGAGCTGTTTTTT,15,-,TRBJ2-2,TRBD1,TRBV27
CASSIARSTDTQYF,TGTGCCAGTAGTATCGCCAGGAGCACAGATACGCAGTATTTT,14,-,TRBJ2-3,-,TRBV19
CASSLGQGASSPLHF,TGTGCCAGCAGCTTGGGACAGGGGGCGAGTTCACCCCTCCACTTT,15,-,TRBJ1-6,TRBD1,TRBV5-6
CASSGTSRSTSTDTQYF,TGTGCCAGCTCCGGGACTAGCAGATCTACTAGCACAGATACGCAGTATTTT,17,-,TRBJ2-3,TRBD2,TRBV27
CASSPYRAGLETQYF,TGTGCCAGTAGTCCCTATAGAGCGGGCCTAGAGACCCAGTACTTC,15,-,TRBJ2-5,-,TRBV19
CASSPGGAPYEQYF,TGTGCCAGCAGTCCCGGAGGAGCCCCCTACGAGCAGTACTTC,14,-,TRBJ2-7,-,TRBV6-5
CASSMINRPERQPQHF,TGTGCCAGTAGTATGATTAATCGACCGGAGAGACAGCCCCAGCATTTT,16,few,TRBJ1-5,-,TRBV19
CASSVVWTTANTGELFF,TGTGCCAGCAGCGTAGTTTGGACAACCGCGAACACCGGGGAGCTGTTTTTT,17,-,TRBJ2-2,-,TRBV9
CASSQREGQPQHF,TGTGCCAGCAGCCAAAGGGAGGGTCAGCCCCAGCATTTT,13,-,TRBJ1-5,-,TRBV4-2
CASSESLQPQHF,TGTGCCAGCAGTGAATCCCTGCAGCCCCAGCATTTT,12,-,TRBJ1-5,-,TRBV6-1
CASSYSRGSPLHF,TGTGCCAGCAGTTACTCCCGGGGTTCACCCCTCCACTTT,13,-,TRBJ1-6,-,TRBV6-6
CASSPQWENSPLHF,TGTGCCAGCTCACCACAATGGGAGAATTCACCCCTCCACTTT,14,once,TRBJ1-6,-,TRBV18
CASSLGHSYYNEQFF,TGTGCCAGCAGCTTAGGGCACTCTTACTACAATGAGCAGTTCTTC,15,-,TRBJ2-1,-,TRBV7-3
CASSLDSSTGELFF,TGTGCCAGCAGCTTGGACAGTTCCACCGGGGAGCTGTTTTTT,14,once,TRBJ2-2,-,TRBV5-6
CATAMGQPYEQYF,TGTGCCACCGCGATGGGACAGCCTTACGAGCAGTACTTC,13,few,TRBJ2-7,TRBD1,TRBV10-3
CASSVASGGTDTQYF,TGTGCCAGCAGCGTAGCCAGCGGGGGCACAGATACGCAGTATTTT,15,-,TRBJ2-3,TRBD2,TRBV9
CAWSPGGWFGEQFF,TGTGCCTGGAGCCCGGGGGGGTGGTTCGGTGAGCAGTTCTTC,14,few,TRBJ2-1,TRBD2,TRBV30
CASSLDKGLGRTEAFF,TGTGCCAGCAGCTTAGATAAGGGGTTAGGGCGCACTGAAGCTTTCTTT,16,few,TRBJ1-1,-,TRBV7-8
CAWSITGGGPVRGSLHF,TGTGCCTGGAGTATTACAGGGGGTGGCCCGGTAAGAGGATCCCTCCACTTT,17,-,TRBJ1-6,TRBD1,TRBV30
CASSLGDIANYEQYF,TGCGCCAGCAGCTTGGGGGACATCGCGAACTACGAGCAGTACTTC,15,-,TRBJ2-7,-,TRBV5-1
CASSSPGRARTEAFF,TGTGCCAGCTCATCTCCGGGCAGGGCGAGAACTGAAGCTTTCTTT,15,-,TRBJ1-1,-,TRBV18
CASSSRSTGPNYGYTF,TGTGCCAGCAGCTCGCGGTCGACAGGCCCTAACTATGGCTACACCTTC,16,once,TRBJ1-2,-,TRBV11-2
CASSLRRGGTGELFF,TGTGCCAGCAGCTTACGCAGGGGTGGCACCGGGGAGCTGTTTTTT,15,-,TRBJ2-2,-,TRBV7-6
CATPGGLGNQPQHF,TGTGCCACTCCAGGGGGTCTTGGCAATCAGCCCCAGCATTTT,14,-,TRBJ1-5,TRBD1,TRBV6-1
CSVASSTFTEAFF,TGCAGCGTTGCGTCAAGTACATTCACTGAAGCTTTCTTT,13,-,TRBJ1-1,-,TRBV29-1
CASSDRGGHDEQFF,TGTGCCAGCAGTGATCGGGGGGGCCATGATGAGCAGTTCTTC,14,-,TRBJ2-1,TRBD2,TRBV6-4
CASRVGTGSYEQYF,TGTGCCAGCAGAGTGGGGACAGGGTCCTACGAGCAGTACTTC,14,-,TRBJ2-7,TRBD1,TRBV27
CASSLQVGADPNEQFF,TGCGCCAGCAGCCTCCAAGTGGGAGCGGACCCCAATGAGCAGTTCTTC,16,-,TRBJ2-1,-,TRBV4-1
CASRERLWADTQYF,TGTGCCAGCAGAGAGCGACTATGGGCAGATACGCAGTATTTT,14,few,TRBJ2-3,-,TRBV7-2
CSVEAASGGVYNEQFF,TGCAGCGTTGAAGCGGCTAGCGGGGGGGTTTACAATGAGCAGTTCTTC,16,few,TRBJ2-1,TRBD2,TRBV29-1
CASSANLFGSPLHF,TGTGCCAGCAGCGCAAATCTCTTCGGGTCACCCCTCCACTTT,14,-,TRBJ1-6,-,TRBV6-5
CASSPDSSQPQHF,TGTGCCAGCAGCCCGGACAGTTCCCAGCCCCAGCATTTT,13,few,TRBJ1-5,-,TRBV14
CASSDCPSLLVDNEKLFF,TGTGCCAGCAGTGACTGTCCAAGTCTCCTAGTCGACAATGAAAAACTGTTTTTT,18,-,TRBJ1-4,-,TRBV6-1
CAWSPGQPNSPLHF,TGTGCCTGGAGTCCGGGACAGCCCAATTCACCCCTCCACTTT,14,-,TRBJ1-6,TRBD1,TRBV30
CASSLGGGDGGNIQYF,TGCGCCAGCAGCTTGGGCGGGGGGGATGGAGGAAACATTCAGTACTTC,16,-,TRBJ2-4,TRBD2,TRBV5-1
CASSVQGTNEKLFF,TGTGCCAGCAGTGTCCAGGGAACTAATGAAAAACTGTTTTTT,14,-,TRBJ1-4,-,TRBV6-1
CASSFPGTGLYEQYF,TGTGCCAGCAGCTTCCCAGGGACAGGACTTTACGAGCAGTACTTC,15,once,TRBJ2-7,TRBD1,TRBV11-2
CASSTLAGAPVYTQYF,TGTGCCAGTAGTACATTAGCGGGGGCCCCAGTGTATACGCAGTATTTT,16,-,TRBJ2-3,TRBD2,TRBV19
CASSFDPGQGSNTEAFF,TGCGCCAGCAGCTTCGATCCGGGACAGGGCTCTAACACTGAAGCTTTCTTT,17,-,TRBJ1-1,TRBD1,TRBV5-1
CASSIGTGRATEAFF,TGTGCCAGCAGCATAGGGACAGGGAGGGCGACTGAAGCTTTCTTT,15,-,TRBJ1-1,TRBD1,TRBV9
CASRKPGTGTNQPQHF,TGTGCCAGCAGAAAACCCGGGACAGGGACTAATCAGCCCCAGCATTTT,16,-,TRBJ1-5,TRBD1,TRBV28
CASSPSVSGKETQYF,TGCGCCAGCAGCCCGTCGGTAAGCGGGAAAGAGACCCAGTACTTC,15,-,TRBJ2-5,TRBD2,TRBV4-3
CSAGEKREQYF,TGCAGCGCCGGGGAAAAGAGGGAGCAGTACTTC,11,-,TRBJ2-7,-,TRBV29-1
CASSVQPVNTEAFF,TGTGCCAGCAGCGTACAGCCAGTGAACACTGAAGCTTTCTTT,14,-,TRBJ1-1,-,TRBV5-5
CASGQGQGVETQYF,TGCGCCAGCGGGCAGGGACAGGGTGTGGAGACCCAGTACTTC,14,-,TRBJ2-5,TRBD1,TRBV5-1
CSIVLVLHTDTQYF,TGCAGCATTGTTCTAGTCCTTCACACAGATACGCAGTATTTT,14,-,TRBJ2-3,-,TRBV29-1
CASSRLNTGELFF,TGTGCCAGCAGCCGACTTAACACCGGGGAGCTGTTTTTT,13,-,TRBJ2-2,-,TRBV7-3
CASSVGTGYKEQFF,TGCGCCAGCAGCGTAGGGACAGGGTATAAGGAGCAGTTCTTC,14,-,TRBJ2-1,TRBD1,TRBV4-3
CASSLTGGTGTDTQYF,TGCGCCAGCAGCTTGACAGGGGGCACGGGCACAGATACGCAGTATTTT,16,-,TRBJ2-3,TRBD1,TRBV5-1
CAINLLAVSTDTQYF,TGTGCCATCAACCTCTTGGCGGTTAGCACAGATACGCAGTATTTT,15,-,TRBJ2-3,-,TRBV2
CASGIDRVETQYF,TGTGCCAGCGGCATCGACAGGGTAGAGACCCAGTACTTC,13,-,TRBJ2-5,TRBD1,TRBV28
CASSRSGGALDSSYNEQFF,TGTGCCAGTAGCCGGAGCGGGGGGGCCCTCGACAGCTCCTACAATGAGCAGTTCTTC,19,-,TRBJ2-1,TRBD2,TRBV19
CASSKGLADPVETQYF,TGTGCCAGCAGTAAAGGGCTAGCGGACCCGGTAGAGACCCAGTACTTC,16,once,TRBJ2-5,TRBD2,TRBV2